The 3 T cell receptor beta chains listed next were all sequenced from one sample in a study of CD8 T cells in Susac syndrome (dated by TCRdb to the late 2010s). Library preparation employed the immunoSEQ multiplex PCR assay. RNA was extracted with the RNeasy kit and 0.5 to 1 ug was reverse transcribed using random hexamers. TCRdb itself trimmed the public reads at Q25 with fastp, ran MiXCR and retained productive beta chains. Entries are consolidated by CDR3 protein sequence, retaining the most common genes and DNA. A total of about 75,000 distinct CDR3 sequences appear in this sample, around 94% of them only once. Over 0.45% of the sample belongs to the ten largest clones. Input material: CD8+ T cells from PBMCs. The origin of the receptors is a human donor with Susac syndrome.

In this sample, this clonotype turned up once. This chain connects TRBV28 to TRBJ2-1; a weak D match, TRBD1 (5 bases). In germline, CDR1 is MDHEN, CDR2 SYDVKM. The CDR3 sequence is 13 residues long. Between the trimmed V and J ends, which lost 7 bases and 7 bases, there was a span of 14 bases. The CDR3 protein is CASTLGAGNEQFF. CDR3 sequence (DNA): TGTGCCAGCACCCTAGGGGCAGGGAATGAGCAGTTCTTC.

V is TRBV7-9 and J is TRBJ2-2; 9 positions match TRBD1. With V trimmed by 5 bases and J by 3 bases, 4 bases remained unmatched. The CDR3 spans 15 residues. Looked up from germline, CDR1 is SEHNR and CDR2 is FQNEAQ (reference sequence). CDR3 nucleotides: TGTGCCAGCAGCCCCCGGGACAGGGACACCGGGGAGCTGTTTTTT. It specifies CASSPRDRDTGELFF.

The chain recombines TRBV2 with TRBJ2-7, with a tentative D call TRBD2 (5 bases). CDR1 is SNHLY and CDR2 is FYNNEI in the germline V gene. Trimming took off 2 bases at V and 3 bases at J, with 14 bases between the two ends. The CDR3 sequence is 15 residues long. Here the CDR3 reads CASSETHGLFYEQYF. The CDR3 DNA reads as TGTGCCAGCAGTGAAACCCACGGACTGTTCTACGAGCAGTACTTC.